This TCR beta chain was documented in a study of T cell repertoires in cytomegalovirus infection (dated by TCRdb to between 2019 and 2020). With regard to the full study: Recently identified HLA-C-restricted CMV epitopes, whose presentation resists viral immunomodulation, were targeted by peptide stimulations together with well-studied HLA-B-restricted epitopes. The HLA type of each donor mattered for the analysis, because public TCR beta signatures pointed to carriage of CMV infection along with the matching HLA type.

The sample was run on an Illumina HiSeq 1500. TCRdb applied fastp at Q25 and MiXCR to the public reads, then kept only in-frame beta chains. Here each entry gathers all rows of one CDR3 protein and keeps the most common genes and DNA. In all, the sample holds more than 250,000 distinct CDR3 sequences, and roughly 25% of those were seen once. The ten largest clones take up about an eighth of the sample. Taken with the paper, the label for treatment or condition translates to: in vitro stimulation with specific CMV peptide epitopes to enrich CMV-specific T cells. Comment on this clonotype: No antigen is known for it. Base qualities are missing; no much larger clone stands one base away.

General study outcomes and caveats: Cumulative frequency of public TCR beta family members discriminated carriers of CMV infection plus the relevant HLA type in this cohort and an independent 352-donor cohort. In the ex vivo response, HLA-C-restricted CMV-specific TCR beta clonotypes were dominant, and in two of eight donors the single most frequent clonotype came from this HLA-C-restricted group.

At the junction V is shortened by 3 bases and J by 6 bases, with 12 bases in between. Reading from cysteine to phenylalanine, the CDR3 counts 14 amino acids. Solely the CDR3 DNA is kept, with 42 bases framed from the first base. The germline V gene (reference sequence) sets CDR1 to SGHNT and CDR2 to YYREEE. Sequences were derived from cultured PBMCs, sampled from culture after CMV antigen stimulation. This clonotype was sampled from a human donor in good health (CMV status not recorded). Some clones in this sample may be carry-over from other donors' samples. The chain couples TRBV5-4 to TRBJ1-4; matching of 5 bases hints at TRBD1 as the D gene. In nucleotide form, the sequence is TGTGCCAGCAGCTCGGAAGACAGTTATGAAAAACTGTTTTTT. It translates to CASSSEDSYEKLFF.